The entry below gives a single TCR beta chain sequence along with its context. Its target is not known. This CDR3 is 16 amino acids long. Germline-derived CDR1 and CDR2 are LGHDT and YNNKEL (reference sequence). Trimming took 6 bases from V and 0 from J, leaving 14 bases between them. This record comes from a study of post-analysis software for immune sequencing data. Study context: Relapsing-remitting, secondary progressive and progressive-relapsing multiple sclerosis courses were included.

Unique molecular identifiers were built into the TCR beta cDNA libraries. Each batch of about 0.95 to 11 million T cells produced 500,000 to 550,000 cDNA molecules. TCRdb reprocessed the PCR reads via MiXCR and lists one record per CDR3 protein. The sample lists around 710,000 distinct CDR3 sequences, around 42% occurring once. General observations from the study: Controls significantly exceeded multiple sclerosis patients in normalized Chao1 diversity. Same-batch samples co-clustered strongly by F measure. Patients had higher frequencies than controls of roughly five TRBV segments, including TRBV5-6, TRBV5-1 and TRBV20-1.

Material for sequencing was blood. This rearrangement joins TRBV3-1 to TRBJ1-4; D gene uncertain. The receptor comes from a girl between 10 and 17 years old with multiple sclerosis. The CDR3 DNA sequence: TGTGCCAGCAGACCCTCCGACGGGGCAACTAATGAAAAACTGTTTTTT. Translation: CASRPSDGATNEKLFF.